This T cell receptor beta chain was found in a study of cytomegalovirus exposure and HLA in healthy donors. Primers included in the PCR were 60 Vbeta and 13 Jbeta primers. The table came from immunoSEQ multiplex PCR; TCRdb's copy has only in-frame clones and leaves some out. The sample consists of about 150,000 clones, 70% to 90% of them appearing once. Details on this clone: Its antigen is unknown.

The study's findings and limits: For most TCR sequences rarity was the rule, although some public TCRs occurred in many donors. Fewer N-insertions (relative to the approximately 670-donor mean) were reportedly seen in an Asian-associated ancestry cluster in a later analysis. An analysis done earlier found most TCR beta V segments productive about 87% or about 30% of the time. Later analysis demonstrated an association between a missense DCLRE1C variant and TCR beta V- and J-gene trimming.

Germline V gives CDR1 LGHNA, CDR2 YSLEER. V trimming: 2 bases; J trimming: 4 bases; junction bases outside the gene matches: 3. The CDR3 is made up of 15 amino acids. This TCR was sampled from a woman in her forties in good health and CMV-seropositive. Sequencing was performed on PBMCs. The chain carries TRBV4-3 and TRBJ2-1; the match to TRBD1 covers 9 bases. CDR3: CASSQPGQGYNEQFF. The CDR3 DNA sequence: TGCGCCAGCAGCCAACCGGGACAGGGTTACAATGAGCAGTTCTTC.